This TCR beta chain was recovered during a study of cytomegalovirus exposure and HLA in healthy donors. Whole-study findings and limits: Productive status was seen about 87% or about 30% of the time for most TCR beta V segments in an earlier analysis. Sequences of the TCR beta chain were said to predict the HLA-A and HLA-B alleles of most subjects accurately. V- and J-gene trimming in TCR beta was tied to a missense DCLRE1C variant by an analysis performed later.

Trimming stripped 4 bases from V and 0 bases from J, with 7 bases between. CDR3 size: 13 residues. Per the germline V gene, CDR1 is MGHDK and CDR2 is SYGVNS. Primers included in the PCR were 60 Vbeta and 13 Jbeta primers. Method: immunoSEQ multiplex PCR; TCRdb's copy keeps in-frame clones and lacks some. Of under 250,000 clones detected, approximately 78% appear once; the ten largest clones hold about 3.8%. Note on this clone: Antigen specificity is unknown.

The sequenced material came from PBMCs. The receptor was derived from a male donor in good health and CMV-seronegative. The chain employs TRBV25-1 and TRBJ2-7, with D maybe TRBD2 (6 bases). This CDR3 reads CASSGRGSYEQYF. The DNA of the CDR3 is TGTGCCAGCAGTGGGCGGGGCTCCTACGAGCAGTACTTC.